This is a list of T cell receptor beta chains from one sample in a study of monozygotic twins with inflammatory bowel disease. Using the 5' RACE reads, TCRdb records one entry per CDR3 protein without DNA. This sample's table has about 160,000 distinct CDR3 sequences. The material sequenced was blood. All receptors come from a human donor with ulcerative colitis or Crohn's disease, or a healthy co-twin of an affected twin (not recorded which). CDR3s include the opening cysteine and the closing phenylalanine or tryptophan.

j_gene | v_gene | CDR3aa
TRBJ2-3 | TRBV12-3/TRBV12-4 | CASTIRTTDTQYF
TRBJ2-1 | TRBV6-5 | CASSSRDSLNNEQFF
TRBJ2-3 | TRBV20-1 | CSASSPVRSDTQYF
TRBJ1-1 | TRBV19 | CASNQGNTEAFF
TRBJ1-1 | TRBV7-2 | CASSSQTGMNTEAFF
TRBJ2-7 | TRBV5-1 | CASSPAFGISYEQYF
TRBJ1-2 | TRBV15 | CATSRDLRGEDYGYTF
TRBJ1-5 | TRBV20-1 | CSARESLGGNQPQHF
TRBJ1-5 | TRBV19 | CASSPGPISPQHF
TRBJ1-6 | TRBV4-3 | CASSQEGVALHF
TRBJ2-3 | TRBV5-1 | CASSLERDTDTQYF
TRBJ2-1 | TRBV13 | CASRPGQGLSYNEQFF
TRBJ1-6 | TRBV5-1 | CASSLTPGTASPPLHF
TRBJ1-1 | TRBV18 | CASSPITGTGKGTEAFF
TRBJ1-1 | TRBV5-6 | CASSATGEAFF
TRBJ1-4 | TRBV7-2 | CASSSQTGVGEKLFF
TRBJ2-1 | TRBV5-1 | CASSLEGSGGLAGMQFF
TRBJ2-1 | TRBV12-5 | CASGFGIYNEQFF
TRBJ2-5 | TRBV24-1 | CATSGSAGGTQYF
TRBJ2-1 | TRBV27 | CASSVDRNNEQFF
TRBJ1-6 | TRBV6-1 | CASSANRINNSPLHF
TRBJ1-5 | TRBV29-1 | CSVGQGTSSNQPQHF
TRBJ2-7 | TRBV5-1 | CASSLLTGQYEQYF
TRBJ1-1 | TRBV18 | CASSYGKKNTEAFF
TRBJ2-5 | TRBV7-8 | CASSLRGETQYF
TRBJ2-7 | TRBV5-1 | CASSLLAGEQYF
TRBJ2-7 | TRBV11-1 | CASSQGQGGYEQYF
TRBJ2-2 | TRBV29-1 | CSVRTGRTGELFF
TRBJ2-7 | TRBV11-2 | CASTLRSWTSGTYEQYF
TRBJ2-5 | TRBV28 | CASSHGLALGETQYF
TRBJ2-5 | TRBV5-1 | CASSSLAAQETQYF
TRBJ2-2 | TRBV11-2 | CASSFPSGRIPAGELFF
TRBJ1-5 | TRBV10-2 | CASSQGASQPQHF
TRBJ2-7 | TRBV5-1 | CASSLGQGLFYEQYF
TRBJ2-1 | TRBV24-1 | CATSDFGQYNEQFF
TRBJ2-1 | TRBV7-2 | CASSYGQGGNEQFF
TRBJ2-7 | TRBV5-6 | CASSFEAYEQYF
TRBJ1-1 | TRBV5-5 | CASSPGRQTTSEAFF
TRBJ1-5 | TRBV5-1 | CASSLGVGGSNQPQHF
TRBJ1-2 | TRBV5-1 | CASSQTGSSGYTF
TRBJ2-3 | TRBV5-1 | CASSAQGGSTDTQYF
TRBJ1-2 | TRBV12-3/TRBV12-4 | CASSPLGTGGGYGYTF
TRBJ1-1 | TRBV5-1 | CASSGVNTEAFF
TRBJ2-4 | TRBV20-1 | CSASLGLAKNIQYF
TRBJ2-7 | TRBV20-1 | CSATGTGSSYEQYF
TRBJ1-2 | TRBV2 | CASSTGGGYGYTF
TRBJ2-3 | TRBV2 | CASSYRGVGTDTQYF
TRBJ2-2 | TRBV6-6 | CASSYDGAGWELFF
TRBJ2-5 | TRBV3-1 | CASTVRVAKETQYF
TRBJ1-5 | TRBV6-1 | CASSEASYNQPQHF
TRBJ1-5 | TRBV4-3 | CASSQDQGVTQHF
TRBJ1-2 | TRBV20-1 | CSAPGTGGNYGYTF
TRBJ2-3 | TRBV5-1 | CASSGGAEDTQYF
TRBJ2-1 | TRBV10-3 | CAISGVARGIDEQFF
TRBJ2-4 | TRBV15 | CATSSRGISSAKNIQYF
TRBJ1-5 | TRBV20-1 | CSAIGTGRTTSVNQPQHF
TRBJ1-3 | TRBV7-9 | CASSLSGNSGNTIYF
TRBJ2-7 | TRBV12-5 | CASGSISGKPPYEQYF
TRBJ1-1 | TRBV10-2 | CASKWGWDTEAFF